This TCR beta chain was documented in a study of blood T cell repertoires in COVID-19. Study summary: T cells, B-cell-depleted T cells, or PBMCs provided the cDNA or gDNA that served as material.

The authors' processing: Amplifying reference gene primers gave estimates of nucleated cell counts. Method: immunoSEQ multiplex PCR; TCRdb's copy keeps in-frame clones and lacks some. That table gives V, J and clone size, and the DNA gave D and trimming. The profile shows 95,000 to 100,000 clones, approximately 86% of them singletons. This CDR3 contains 17 residues. Germline CDR1 reads LNHNV; CDR2 reads YYDKDF (reference sequence). V shed 0 bases, J shed 0 bases, and the junction held 5 bases outside the gene matches. The source material was peripheral blood. The TCR was taken from a man aged 80 or over with acute or convalescent COVID-19. The chain employs TRBV15 and TRBJ2-3; 8 nucleotides line up with TRBD2. In DNA form, the CDR3 reads TGTGCCACCAGCAGAGAAATGACTAGCGATAGCACAGATACGCAGTATTTT. Its protein is CATSREMTSDSTDTQYF.